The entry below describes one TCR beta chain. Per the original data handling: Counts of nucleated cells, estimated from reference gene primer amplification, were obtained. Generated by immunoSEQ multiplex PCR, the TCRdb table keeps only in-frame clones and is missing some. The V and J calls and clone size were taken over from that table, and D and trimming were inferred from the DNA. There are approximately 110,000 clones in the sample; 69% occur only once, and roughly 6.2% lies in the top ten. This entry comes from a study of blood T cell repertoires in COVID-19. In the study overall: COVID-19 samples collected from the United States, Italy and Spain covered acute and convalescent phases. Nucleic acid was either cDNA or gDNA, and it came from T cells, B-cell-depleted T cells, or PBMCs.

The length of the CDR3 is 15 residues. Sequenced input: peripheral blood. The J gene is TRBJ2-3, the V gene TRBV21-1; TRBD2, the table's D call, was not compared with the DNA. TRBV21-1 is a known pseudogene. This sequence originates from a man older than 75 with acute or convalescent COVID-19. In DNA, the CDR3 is TGTGCCAGCAGCTCTAGCGGCGAAAACACAGATACGCAGTATTTT. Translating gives CASSSSGENTDTQYF.